The rows below give T cell receptor beta chains drawn from one sample of a study of blood T cells in healthy people across ages. TCRdb re-analysed the 5' RACE reads in MiXCR, keeping a single row per CDR3 protein. The sample includes 800,000 to 950,000 distinct CDR3 sequences, just under 30% of them seen just once. These data were also filed under a second study, of T cells of mothers and their children.

Sequences were obtained from blood. These receptors were obtained from a woman aged 40 to 49 in good health. Each CDR3 is given with its conserved first and last residue. D genes are given only for firm matches. Expanded clones are given a class, and other clones once, few, many or no size at all.

V	length	size	D	J	DNA	CDR3
TRBV7-8	14	-	-	TRBJ1-6	TGTGCCAGCAGCTTAACGGGAACAGCTTCACCCCTCCACTTT	CASSLTGTASPLHF
TRBV24-1	12	many	-	TRBJ2-7	TGTGCCTCGAGGGGGGGCTTCTACGAGCAGTACTTC	CASRGGFYEQYF
TRBV5-6	14	-	-	TRBJ1-2	TGTGCCAGCAGCTTGCAGTCCGGGTTCACAGGCTGCACCTTC	CASSLQSGFTGCTF
TRBV25-1	16	few	TRBD1	TRBJ1-2	TGTGCCAGCAGTGCCCCAGGGGGCCAGGGCCTGTATGGCTACACCTTC	CASSAPGGQGLYGYTF
TRBV7-8	12	few	-	TRBJ2-7	TGTGCCAGCAGCCGCACAGCGGACGAGCAGTACTTC	CASSRTADEQYF
TRBV4-3	16	-	-	TRBJ2-1	TGCGCCAGCAGTGTCGACTCACAGTACTGGAACAATGAGCAGTTCTTC	CASSVDSQYWNNEQFF
TRBV20-1	13	-	-	TRBJ1-2	TGCAGTGCTAGAGACAGGGCTAACTATGGCTACACCTTC	CSARDRANYGYTF
TRBV12-3/TRBV12-4	16	-	TRBD2	TRBJ2-1	TGTGCCCGCAGCAGGGGACTAGCGAAGATTGACAATGAGCAGTTCTTC	CARSRGLAKIDNEQFF
TRBV5-1	14	few	-	TRBJ2-2	TGCGCCAGCAGAGCGGACCATTACACCGGGGAGCTGTTTTTT	CASRADHYTGELFF
TRBV7-9	16	many	TRBD1	TRBJ2-7	TGTGCCAGCAGCTTAAGTGTCGGACAGGGGAAGTCGGAGCAGTACTTC	CASSLSVGQGKSEQYF
TRBV13	14	many	-	TRBJ2-7	TGTGCCAGCAGCCTGAGACGGACCTCCTACGAGCAGTACTTC	CASSLRRTSYEQYF
TRBV12-3/TRBV12-4	18	-	TRBD2	TRBJ2-1	TGTGCCAGCAGTCCTCGGACTAGCGGAATAAGCTCCTACAATGAGCAGTTCTTC	CASSPRTSGISSYNEQFF
TRBV27	14	-	-	TRBJ1-4	TGTGCCAGCAGTTTTCTAGAGGATGGTGAAAAACTGTTTTTT	CASSFLEDGEKLFF
TRBV7-9	16	few	TRBD1	TRBJ1-4	TGTGCCAGCAGCTTTCGCCCCCAGGGGGCCGGGGAAAAACTGTTTTTT	CASSFRPQGAGEKLFF
TRBV19	14	few	TRBD1	TRBJ2-2	TGTGCCAGTATCTGGACAGGGAACACCGGGGAGCTGTTTTTT	CASIWTGNTGELFF
TRBV28	16	many	TRBD2	TRBJ2-1	TGTGCCTCCCAGACGGTTAGCGGGGGGGCGAAGAAGACGAAGTTCTTC	CASQTVSGGAKKTKFF
TRBV7-2	13	-	-	TRBJ2-1	TGTGCCAGCAGCTTCGGCACTCGCAATGAGCAGTTCTTC	CASSFGTRNEQFF
TRBV7-2	15	many	TRBD1	TRBJ2-1	TGTGCCAGCAGCTTAGGGGGACAGGGGCAATTTGAGCAGTTCTTC	CASSLGGQGQFEQFF
TRBV20-1	16	-	TRBD1	TRBJ1-2	TGCAGTGCTAGAGATTTCGTCGGGGGACAGCCGGGTGGCTACACCTTC	CSARDFVGGQPGGYTF
TRBV3-1	14	-	-	TRBJ1-5	TGTGCCAGCAGCCAGACAGGTATACAACAGCCCCAGCATTTT	CASSQTGIQQPQHF
TRBV28	13	-	-	TRBJ1-2	TGTGCCAGCCTGGACAGAAGAAACTATGGCTACACCTTC	CASLDRRNYGYTF
TRBV29-1	14	-	TRBD1	TRBJ2-2	TGCAGCGTTCGGGACAGCTCTAACACCGGGGAGCTGTTTTTT	CSVRDSSNTGELFF
TRBV28	11	many	-	TRBJ2-7	TGTGCCAGCAGTGTCAACTACGAGCAGTACTTC	CASSVNYEQYF
TRBV10-3	14	many	-	TRBJ2-3	TGTGCCATCAGTAAGGGGGAATCTGGAGATACGCAGTATTTT	CAISKGESGDTQYF
TRBV24-1	13	many	-	TRBJ2-7	TGTGCCACCAGTGATCGGTCCCTCTACGAGCAGTACTTC	CATSDRSLYEQYF
TRBV20-1	16	-	TRBD1	TRBJ1-5	TGCAGTGCTAGCCTCTCCGGGACAGGACTCAATCAGCCCCAGCATTTT	CSASLSGTGLNQPQHF
TRBV6-6	15	many	-	TRBJ2-7	TGTGCCAGCGGGACGACACCTCTGGGCCTCTACGAGCAGTACTTC	CASGTTPLGLYEQYF
TRBV4-1	16	-	-	TRBJ1-3	TGCGCCAGCAGCCAAGACAGGGTGGCTACTGGAAACACCATATATTTT	CASSQDRVATGNTIYF
TRBV3-1	16	-	TRBD1	TRBJ1-2	TGTGCCAGCAGCCCTACTTTGGGACAGGGCACCTATGGCTACACCTTC	CASSPTLGQGTYGYTF
TRBV19	16	few	-	TRBJ1-1	TGTGCCAGTAGTATAAGAGACAGGATCTTGAACACTGAAGCTTTCTTT	CASSIRDRILNTEAFF
TRBV5-1	15	many	TRBD2	TRBJ2-3	TGCGCCAGCAGCTTTGCTAGCGGACCCACAGATACGCAGTATTTT	CASSFASGPTDTQYF